The subject of this entry is one T cell receptor beta chain. This sample is drawn from a study of radiotherapy plus CTLA-4 blockade in lung cancer. CDR3 length: 15 residues. CDR1 SQVTM and CDR2 ANQGSEA come from the germline V gene. V dropped 8 bases and J dropped 3; count of bases not matched to a gene: 5. Profiled with immunoSEQ multiplex PCR; TCRdb holds only in-frame clones, not every one. Of 86,000 or so clones listed, over 70% are singletons. The sequencing used peripheral blood, collected from a patient treated with radiotherapy plus ipilimumab. This rearrangement joins TRBV29-1 to TRBJ2-3; 16 bases match TRBD2. This receptor was obtained from a human donor with non-small cell lung cancer who had a partial response to radiotherapy plus ipilimumab. Some clones in this sample may be carry-over from other donors' samples. For the CDR3, the DNA is TGCAGCCCCTCGGGACTAGCGGGGGGGACAGATACGCAGTATTTT. Encoded protein: CSPSGLAGGTDTQYF.